This T cell receptor beta chain is drawn from a study of cytomegalovirus exposure and HLA in healthy donors. This clone has just a few counts. The CDR3 contains 14 residues. CDR1 is MNHNS and CDR2 is SASEGT in the germline V gene. Trimming cost V 2 bases and J 5 bases, with 12 bases left between them. This PCR relied on a set of 60 Vbeta primers and 13 Jbeta primers. Sequenced by immunoSEQ multiplex PCR; TCRdb stores in-frame clones only, minus some. The sample shows approximately 160,000 clones, roughly 84% of them seen only once. Sequenced: PBMCs. The sequence was collected from a male donor in good health and CMV-seronegative. The V and J genes are TRBV6-1 and TRBJ1-2; TRBD1 is a possible D gene (5 bases). CDR3 sequence: CASSEPGFWYGYTF. The CDR3 DNA follows: TGTGCCAGCAGTGAACCAGGGTTTTGGTATGGCTACACCTTC.